This T cell receptor (beta chain) was obtained from a study of cytomegalovirus exposure and HLA in healthy donors. Findings and caveats of the study: Immune exposure was documented only through CMV serostatus.

The V gene's germline CDR1 is SGHRS and CDR2 YFSETQ. The junction had 11 bases not matched to a gene; V was cut back by 4 bases and J by 6 bases. The CDR3 is 15 amino acids. Healthy bone marrow donors made up the donor group. 13 Jbeta primers and 60 Vbeta primers were used for the PCR. Sequenced by immunoSEQ multiplex PCR; TCRdb stores in-frame clones only, minus some. The sample consists of approximately 260,000 clones, 92% of them appearing once. Concerning this clone itself: No antigen is known for it.

The sequenced material came from PBMCs. This TCR was sampled from a girl under 10 years old in good health and CMV-seronegative. The gene calls are TRBV5-1 and TRBJ1-2; 8 bases agree with TRBD1. CDR3 sequence reads: CASSPLEEQGDGYTF. The CDR3 DNA reads as TGCGCCAGCAGCCCCCTCGAGGAACAGGGGGATGGCTACACCTTC.